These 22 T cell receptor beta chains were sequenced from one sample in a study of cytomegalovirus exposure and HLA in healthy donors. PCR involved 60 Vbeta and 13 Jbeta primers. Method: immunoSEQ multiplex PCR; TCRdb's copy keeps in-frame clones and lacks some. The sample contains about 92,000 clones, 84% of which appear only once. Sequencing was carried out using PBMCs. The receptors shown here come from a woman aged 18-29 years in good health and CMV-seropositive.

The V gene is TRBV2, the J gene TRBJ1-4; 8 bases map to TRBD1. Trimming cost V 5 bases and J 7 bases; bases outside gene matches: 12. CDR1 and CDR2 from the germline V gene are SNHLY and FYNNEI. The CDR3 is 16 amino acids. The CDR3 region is CASSTPRGPSSEKLFF. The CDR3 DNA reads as TGTGCCAGCAGTACCCCCAGGGGGCCTTCGAGTGAAAAACTGTTTTTT.

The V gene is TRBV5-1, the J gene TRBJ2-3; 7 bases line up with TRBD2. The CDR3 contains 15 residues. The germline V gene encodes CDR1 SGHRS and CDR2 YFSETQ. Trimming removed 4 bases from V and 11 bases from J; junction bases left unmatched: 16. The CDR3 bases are TGCGCCAGCAGCCCCCTGGGGGTTCGGACTAGGGAGCAGTATTTT. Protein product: CASSPLGVRTREQYF.

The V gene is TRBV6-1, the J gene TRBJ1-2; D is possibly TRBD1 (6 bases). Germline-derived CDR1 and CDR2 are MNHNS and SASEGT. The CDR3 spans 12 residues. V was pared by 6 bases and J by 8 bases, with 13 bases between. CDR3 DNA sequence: TGTGCCAGCAGATCGACAGGAGTCGGCTACACCTTC. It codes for CASRSTGVGYTF.

This chain's CDR3 is CASSWDFADIRPQHF. In DNA form, the CDR3 reads TGTGCCAGCTCCTGGGACTTCGCCGACATTCGGCCCCAGCATTTT. The rearrangement uses TRBV6-1 and TRBJ1-5, with a tentative D call TRBD1 (5 bases). Germline V gives CDR1 MNHNS, CDR2 SASEGT. Between the trimmed V and J ends, which lost 8 bases and 9 bases, there was a span of 23 bases. The CDR3 is 15 amino acids.

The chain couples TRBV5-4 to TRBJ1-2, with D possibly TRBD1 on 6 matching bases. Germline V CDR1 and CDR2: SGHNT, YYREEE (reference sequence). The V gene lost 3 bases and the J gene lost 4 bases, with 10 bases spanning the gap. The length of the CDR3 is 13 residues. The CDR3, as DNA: TGTGCCAGCAGCTACAGGGTCGCCTATGGCTACACCTTC. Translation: CASSYRVAYGYTF.

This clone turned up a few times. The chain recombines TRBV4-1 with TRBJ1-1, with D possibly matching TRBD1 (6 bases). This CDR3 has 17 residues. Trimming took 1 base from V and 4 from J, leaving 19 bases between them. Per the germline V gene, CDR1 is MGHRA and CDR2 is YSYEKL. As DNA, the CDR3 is TGCGCCAGCAGCCAAGTTCCCGAACCACGCAGGGGCACTGAAGCTTTCTTT. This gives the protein CASSQVPEPRRGTEAFF.

In DNA form, the CDR3 reads TGTGCCAGTAGTATAGATCCTTCCTACGAGCAGTACTTC. Translated: CASSIDPSYEQYF. The rearrangement uses TRBV19 and TRBJ2-7; D unresolved. V shed 0 bases and J shed 1 base, with 4 bases lying between them. The germline CDR1 and CDR2 sequences are LNHDA and SQIVND (reference sequence). This CDR3 region has 13 residues.

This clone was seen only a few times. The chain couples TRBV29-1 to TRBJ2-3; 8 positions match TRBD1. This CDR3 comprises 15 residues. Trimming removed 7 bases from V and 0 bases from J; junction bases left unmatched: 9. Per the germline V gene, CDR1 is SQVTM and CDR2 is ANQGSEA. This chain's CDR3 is CSATGGAHSTDTQYF. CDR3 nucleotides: TGCAGCGCCACAGGGGGAGCACATAGCACAGATACGCAGTATTTT.

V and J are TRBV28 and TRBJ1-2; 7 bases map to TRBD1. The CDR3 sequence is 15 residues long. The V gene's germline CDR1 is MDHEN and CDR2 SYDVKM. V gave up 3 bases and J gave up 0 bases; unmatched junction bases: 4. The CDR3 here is CASSLMGTANYGYTF. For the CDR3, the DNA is TGTGCCAGCAGTTTGATGGGGACAGCTAACTATGGCTACACCTTC.

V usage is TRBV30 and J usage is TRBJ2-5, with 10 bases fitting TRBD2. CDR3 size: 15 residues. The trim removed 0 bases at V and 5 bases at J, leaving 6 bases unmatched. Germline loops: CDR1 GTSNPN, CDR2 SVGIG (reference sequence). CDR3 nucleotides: TGTGCCTGGAGTGTTACAAGCGGGAGGGCCGAGACCCAGTACTTC. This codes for CAWSVTSGRAETQYF.

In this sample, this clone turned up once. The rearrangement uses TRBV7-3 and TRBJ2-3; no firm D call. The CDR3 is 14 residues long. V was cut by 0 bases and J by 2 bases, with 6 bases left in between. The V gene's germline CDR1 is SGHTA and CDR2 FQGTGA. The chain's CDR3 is CASSLTSNTDTQYF. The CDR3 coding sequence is TGTGCCAGCAGCTTAACGTCTAACACAGATACGCAGTATTTT.

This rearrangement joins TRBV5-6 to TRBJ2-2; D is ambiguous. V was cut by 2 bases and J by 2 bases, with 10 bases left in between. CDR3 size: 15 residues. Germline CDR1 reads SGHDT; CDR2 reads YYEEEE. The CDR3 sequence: CASSFADINTGELFF. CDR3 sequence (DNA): TGTGCCAGCAGCTTCGCAGACATAAACACCGGGGAGCTGTTTTTT.

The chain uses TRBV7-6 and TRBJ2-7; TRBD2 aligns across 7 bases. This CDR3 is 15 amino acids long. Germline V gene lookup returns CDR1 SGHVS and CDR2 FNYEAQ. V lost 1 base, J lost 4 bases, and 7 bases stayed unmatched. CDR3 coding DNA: TGTGCCAGCAGCTTAGATGGGCGGGGGTTTTACGAGCAGTACTTC. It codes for CASSLDGRGFYEQYF. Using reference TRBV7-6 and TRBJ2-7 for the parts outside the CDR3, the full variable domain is GAGVSQSPRYKVTKRGQDVALRCDPISGHVSLYWYRQALGQGPEFLTYFNYEAQQDKSGLPNDRFSAERPEGSISTLTIQRTEQRDSAMYRCASSLDGRGFYEQYFGPGTRLTVT.

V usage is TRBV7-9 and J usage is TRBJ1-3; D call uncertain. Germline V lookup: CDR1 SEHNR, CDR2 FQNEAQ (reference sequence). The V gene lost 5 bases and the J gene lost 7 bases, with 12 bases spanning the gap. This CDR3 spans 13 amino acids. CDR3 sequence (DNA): TGTGCCAGCAGCGCGAACCTCGGGAACACCATATATTTT. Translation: CASSANLGNTIYF.

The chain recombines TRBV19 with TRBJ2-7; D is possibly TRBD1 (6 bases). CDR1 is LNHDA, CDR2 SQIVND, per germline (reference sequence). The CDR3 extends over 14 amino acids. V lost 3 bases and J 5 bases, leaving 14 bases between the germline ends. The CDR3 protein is CASSIAGAPNEQYF. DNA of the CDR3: TGTGCCAGTAGTATTGCAGGGGCGCCCAACGAGCAGTACTTC.

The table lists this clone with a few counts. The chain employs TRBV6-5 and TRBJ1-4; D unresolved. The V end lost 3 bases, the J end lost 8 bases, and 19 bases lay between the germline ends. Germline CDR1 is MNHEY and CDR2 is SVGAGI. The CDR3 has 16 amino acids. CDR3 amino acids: CASSYDPNKGGEKLFF. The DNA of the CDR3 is TGTGCCAGCAGTTATGACCCCAATAAGGGAGGCGAAAAACTGTTTTTT.

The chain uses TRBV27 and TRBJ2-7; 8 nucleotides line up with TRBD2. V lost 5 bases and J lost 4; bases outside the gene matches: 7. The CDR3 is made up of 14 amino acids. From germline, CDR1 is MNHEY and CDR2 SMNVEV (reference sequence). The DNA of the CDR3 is TGTGCCAGCAGTGAGGGAACTAGCGGTTACGAGCAGTACTTC. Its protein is CASSEGTSGYEQYF.

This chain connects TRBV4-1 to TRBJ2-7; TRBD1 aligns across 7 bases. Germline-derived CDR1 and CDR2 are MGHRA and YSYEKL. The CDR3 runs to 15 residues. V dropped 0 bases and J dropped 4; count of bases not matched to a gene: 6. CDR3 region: CASSQEGGLTYEQYF. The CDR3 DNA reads TGCGCCAGCAGCCAAGAAGGGGGCCTCACGTACGAGCAGTACTTC.

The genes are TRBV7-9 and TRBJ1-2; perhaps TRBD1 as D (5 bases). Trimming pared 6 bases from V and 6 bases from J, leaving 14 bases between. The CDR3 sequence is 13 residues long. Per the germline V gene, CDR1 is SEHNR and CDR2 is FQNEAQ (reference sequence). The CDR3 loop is CASRSGGGDGYTF. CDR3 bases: TGTGCCAGCAGGTCCGGGGGGGGAGATGGCTACACCTTC.

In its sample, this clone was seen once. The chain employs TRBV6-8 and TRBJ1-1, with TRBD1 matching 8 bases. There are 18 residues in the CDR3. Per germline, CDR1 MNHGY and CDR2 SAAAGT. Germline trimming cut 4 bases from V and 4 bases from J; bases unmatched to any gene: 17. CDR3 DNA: TGTGCCAGCAGTTGCCCGGACAGGGAGGATGGGCATGGCACTGAAGCTTTCTTT. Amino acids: CASSCPDREDGHGTEAFF.

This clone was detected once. CDR3 loop: CASSQDRQGAYGYTF. DNA for the CDR3: TGTGCCAGCAGCCAAGATCGCCAGGGGGCCTATGGCTACACCTTC. V usage is TRBV4-2 and J usage is TRBJ1-2; 8 bases match TRBD1. The CDR3 totals 15 residues. Trimming took 0 bases from V and 4 from J; bases not matched to a gene: 4. Germline CDR1 LGHNA, CDR2 YNFKEQ.

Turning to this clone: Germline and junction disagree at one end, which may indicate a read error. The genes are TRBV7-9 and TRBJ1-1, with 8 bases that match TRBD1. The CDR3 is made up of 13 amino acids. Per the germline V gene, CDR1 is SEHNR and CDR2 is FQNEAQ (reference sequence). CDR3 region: CSSSKQGGTEAFF. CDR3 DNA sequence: TGTTCCAGCAGCAAACAGGGGGGCACTGAAGCTTTCTTT.